Reported below is one T cell receptor beta chain. What it recognizes is unknown. The CDR3 covers 14 residues. Trimming removed 4 bases from V and 1 base from J, with 10 bases in between. From germline, CDR1 is SGHTA and CDR2 FQGNSA. This sample was taken from a study of response to subunit inactivated influenza vaccine. TCRdb reprocessed the RT-PCR reads with MiXCR, giving one entry per CDR3 protein. The data show roughly 700,000 distinct CDR3 sequences, with 15% to 17% seen just once and more than 9% held by the top ten. Study findings and constraints: Only a handful of new T cells, the authors suggested, are recruited with each seasonal influenza vaccination.

The chain joins TRBV7-2 to TRBJ2-5; no definite D call. The TCR was taken from a man aged 50 to 59 who received an inactivated influenza vaccine. The sample in question was PBMCs from blood, obtained about 12 days after vaccination. CDR3 protein: CASSSHTGQETQYF. CDR3 nucleotides: TGTGCCAGCAGCTCCCACACGGGCCAAGAGACCCAGTACTTC.